The sequence of this TCR beta chain was determined in a study of response to subunit inactivated influenza vaccine. This clonotype was seen only a few times. Per the germline V gene, CDR1 is SGHTA and CDR2 is FQGNSA. The CDR3 has 14 residues. Trimming cost V 0 bases and J 4 bases, with 9 bases left between them. TCRdb independently ran MiXCR on the RT-PCR reads; one entry per CDR3 protein. The profile covers over 750,000 distinct CDR3 sequences, with 21% appearing a single time and roughly a tenth taken by the ten largest. The sequencing used PBMCs from blood, collected roughly 5 days after vaccination. The sequence was obtained from a man aged 50 to 60 who received an inactivated influenza vaccine. The rearrangement joins TRBV7-2 to TRBJ1-1; no reliable D call. The CDR3 bases are TGTGCCAGCAGCTTAGCGCAAGCGGCCACTGAAGCTTTCTTT. Its translation is CASSLAQAATEAFF.